The present T cell receptor beta chain was sequenced within a study of blood T cell repertoires in COVID-19. In the study overall: The origin of the acute and convalescent COVID-19 samples was the United States, Italy and Spain.

In terms of age and location, participants ranged from about 18 to 100 years and lived in under 30 US areas. Cohorts were assigned according to the clinical history that participants reported. Authors' methods: Researchers report that nucleated cell counts were estimated from reference gene primer amplification. TCRdb keeps only in-frame clones here, not all; method: immunoSEQ multiplex PCR. That table supplies the V and J calls and clone size; D and trimming were determined from the DNA. Of around 50,000 clones in the sample, 78% were seen once. The CDR3 is 15 amino acids. Trimming pared 2 bases from V and 2 bases from J, leaving 12 bases between. Germline V lookup: CDR1 SEHNR, CDR2 FQNEAQ (reference sequence).

This TCR was sampled from a woman aged 45-59 years with acute COVID-19. Source material: PBMCs or T cells enriched from blood (not recorded which). This sequence joins TRBV7-9 and TRBJ1-2, with a possible D match to TRBD1 (5 bases). The CDR3 loop is CASSLNIGANYGYTF. CDR3 nucleotide sequence: TGTGCCAGCAGCTTAAATATTGGGGCGAACTATGGCTACACCTTC.